The 19 T cell receptor beta chains reported below all come from one sample, sequenced in a study of Graves' ophthalmopathy and Graves' hyperthyroidism. Amplification from RNA transcripts yielded the TCR beta CDR3 regions. HTBI primers were used in a first-round RT-PCR, which preceded a second-round multiplex PCR. A single record per CDR3 protein comes from TCRdb applying MiXCR to the multiplex PCR reads. The table includes about 1.1 million distinct CDR3 sequences, roughly two fifths detected once. The sample comprised peripheral blood or thyroid tissue (not recorded which). The receptor source for this set is an adult man with Graves' hyperthyroidism.

This clonotype was seen repeatedly, ten times or more. The gene calls are TRBV4-1 and TRBJ1-2, with 7 bases lining up with TRBD1. V lost 3 bases and J lost 4; bases outside the gene matches: 11. This CDR3 comprises 16 residues. The germline CDR1 and CDR2 sequences are MGHRA and YSYEKL. CDR3 in DNA: TGCGCCAGCAGCCAGGCTGTCGACAGGGAGGGCTATGGCTACACCTTC. Protein product: CASSQAVDREGYGYTF.

This clonotype has ten or more counts. The chain is built from TRBV29-1 and TRBJ1-1; no clear D. Germline CDR1 and CDR2: SQVTM and ANQGSEA. This CDR3 is built from 10 residues. V was cut by 7 bases and J by 3 bases, with 6 bases left in between. CDR3 protein: CSARYTEAFF. DNA of the CDR3: TGCAGCGCTCGTTACACTGAAGCTTTCTTT.

The genes are TRBV10-3 and TRBJ2-6; D may match TRBD1 or TRBD2 (6 bases each). This CDR3 is built from 14 residues. Germline values: CDR1 ENHRY, CDR2 SYGVKD. Trimming removed 10 bases at V and 3 bases at J, with 13 bases between. The CDR3, as DNA: TGTGCCAAAACGGAGGGGGATGGGGCCAACGTCCTGACTTTC. It encodes CAKTEGDGANVLTF.

Concerning this clonotype: A much larger clone lies one base from this, so it may be a read error. The J gene is TRBJ1-5, the V gene TRBV19; no definite D call. V was clipped by 4 bases and J by 5 bases, with 15 bases between them. Germline values: CDR1 LNHDA, CDR2 SQIVND (reference sequence). This CDR3 contains 15 residues. The CDR3 DNA is TGTGCCAGTAGTACAGGTAGCGAAATACATCAGCCCCAGCATTTT. Translating gives CASSTGSEIHQPQHF.

This clonotype was detected ten times or more. The V gene is TRBV14, the J gene TRBJ2-7, with 7 bases aligning to TRBD1. There are 13 residues in the CDR3. CDR1 and CDR2 (germline): SGHDN, FVKESK. V trimming: 3 bases; J trimming: 4 bases; junction bases outside the gene matches: 3. The CDR3: CASSQDRTYEQYF. The CDR3 region has the DNA TGTGCCAGCAGCCAGGACAGGACTTACGAGCAGTACTTC.

The V gene is TRBV7-8, the J gene TRBJ1-1; D call uncertain. CDR3 length equals 14 residues. Deletions cut 1 base from V and 5 bases from J, with 11 bases between. Germline CDR1 reads SGHVS; CDR2 reads FQNEAQ. The CDR3 loop is CASSLGRVRTEAFF. In nucleotides, the CDR3 is TGTGCCAGCAGCTTAGGTAGGGTACGGACTGAAGCTTTCTTT.

In this sample, this clonotype turned up many times. V is TRBV10-3 and J is TRBJ1-6; a possible D gene is TRBD1 (6 bases). Germline V gene lookup returns CDR1 ENHRY and CDR2 SYGVKD. The CDR3 loop spans 14 amino acids. V was trimmed by 10 bases and J by 10 bases, leaving 20 bases between them. CDR3 loop: CATKGGRNGSPLHF. In nucleotides, the CDR3 is TGTGCCACCAAGGGGGGGCGGAATGGCTCACCCCTCCACTTT.

Ten or more counts support this clonotype. The J gene is TRBJ1-5, the V gene TRBV20-1, with D possibly TRBD1 on 6 matching bases. CDR3 length: 14 residues. Deletions cut 6 bases from V and 7 bases from J, with 19 bases between. Per germline, CDR1 DFQATT and CDR2 SNEGSKA (reference sequence). The CDR3 is CSAQGFQVGQPQHF. CDR3 coding DNA: TGCAGTGCGCAGGGGTTCCAAGTAGGGCAGCCCCAGCATTTT.

This clonotype showed up many times. Here the CDR3 DNA reads TGTGCCATCAGTGAGTCCCTTGGACAGTCCTACGAGCAGTACTTC. This encodes CAISESLGQSYEQYF. The rearrangement links TRBV10-3 to TRBJ2-7, with D perhaps TRBD1 (6 bases). V was trimmed by 0 bases and J by 1 base, leaving 10 bases between them. This CDR3 spans 15 amino acids. The germline gives CDR1 ENHRY, CDR2 SYGVKD.

Ten or more counts support this clonotype. The DNA for the CDR3 is TGTGCCAGCAGCCCAAAGAGGACAGCTCTAAACACCGGGGAGCTGTTTTTT. It translates to CASSPKRTALNTGELFF. The rearrangement uses TRBV7-9 and TRBJ2-2; maybe TRBD1 (6 bases). Trimming took off 5 bases at V and 2 bases at J, with 18 bases between the two ends. Germline assignment: CDR1 SEHNR and CDR2 FQNEAQ (reference sequence). The CDR3 runs to 17 residues.

At least ten counts were recorded for this clonotype. This chain uses TRBV5-5 with TRBJ2-7; 8 bases fit TRBD2. The germline V gene has CDR1 SGHKS and CDR2 YYEKEE (reference sequence). The CDR3 length is 16 residues. After removal of 2 bases from V and 2 bases from J, the junction contained 9 bases not matched to a gene. The CDR3 loop reads CASSLIPSGLTYEQYF. The CDR3 region has the DNA TGTGCCAGCAGCTTAATTCCTAGCGGGCTTACCTACGAGCAGTACTTC.

This clonotype was seen only once. The chain couples TRBV19 to TRBJ2-6; 11 nucleotides line up with TRBD1. CDR1 LNHDA and CDR2 SQIVND come from the germline V gene (reference sequence). V shed 9 bases and J 1 base; nucleotides not matched to a gene: 5. The CDR3 is 16 amino acids. Here the CDR3 DNA reads TGTGCCAGCCGGGACAGGGGGGGATCTGGGGCCAACGTCCTGACTTTC. Amino acid sequence: CASRDRGGSGANVLTF.

The sample holds a few counts of this clonotype. V and J are TRBV19 and TRBJ2-7, with D unclear. In germline, CDR1 is LNHDA, CDR2 SQIVND (reference sequence). Trimming removed 0 bases at V and 2 bases at J, with 11 bases between. The CDR3 spans 15 residues. CDR3 bases: TGTGCCAGTAGTATAGATGGCCGCAGAGCCTACGAGCAGTACTTC. This codes for CASSIDGRRAYEQYF. Drawing the rest from reference TRBV19 and TRBJ2-7, the complete variable domain is DGGITQSPKYLFRKEGQNVTLSCEQNLNHDAMYWYRQDPGQGLRLIYYSQIVNDFQKGDIAEGYSVSREKKESFPLTVTSAQKNPTAFYLCASSIDGRRAYEQYFGPGTRLTVT.

A note on this clonotype: A read error may explain this, as a much larger clone is one base away. In DNA, the CDR3 is TGTGCCGGTCGGGGAAGTGTGGTGGTCGGGGAGCTGTTTTTT. This sequence encodes CAGRGSVVVGELFF. The V gene is TRBV19, the J gene TRBJ2-2; a weak D match, TRBD2 (5 bases). V dropped 11 bases and J dropped 7 bases, with 20 bases sitting between them. Germline V gives CDR1 LNHDA, CDR2 SQIVND (reference sequence). The CDR3 spans 14 residues.

This clonotype was seen ten or more times. The CDR3 is CASSKSEQETQYF. The CDR3 DNA follows: TGTGCCAGCAGTAAGAGCGAACAAGAGACCCAGTACTTC. The gene calls are TRBV6-6 and TRBJ2-5; the D is unclear. CDR3 length: 13 amino acids. Germline V gives CDR1 MNHNY, CDR2 SVGAGI (reference sequence). V was cut by 5 bases and J by 2 bases, with 9 bases left in between.

Many counts were recorded for this clonotype. The J gene is TRBJ2-5, the V gene TRBV9; 8 nucleotides align to TRBD2. Germline V gene data show CDR1 as SGDLS and CDR2 as YYNGEE. After removal of 5 bases from V and 3 bases from J, the junction contained 12 bases not matched to a gene. The CDR3 loop spans 16 amino acids. In DNA form, the CDR3 reads TGTGCCAGCAGACCGGGGGCGGGAGGAGGGGAAGAGACCCAGTACTTC. It is translated as CASRPGAGGGEETQYF.

V and J are TRBV5-5 and TRBJ2-5, with TRBD1 matching over 8 bases. This CDR3 contains 14 residues. Germline V gene lookup returns CDR1 SGHKS and CDR2 YYEKEE (reference sequence). After removal of 4 bases from V and 6 bases from J, the junction contained 8 bases not matched to a gene. CDR3 sequence (DNA): TGTGCCAGCAGCCCCCGGACAGGGCTAAAGACCCAGTACTTC. Amino acid sequence: CASSPRTGLKTQYF. Drawing the rest from reference TRBV5-5 and TRBJ2-5, the complete variable domain is DAGVTQSPTHLIKTRGQQVTLRCSPISGHKSVSWYQQVLGQGPQFIFQYYEKEERGRGNFPDRFSARQFPNYSSELNVNALLLGDSALYLCASSPRTGLKTQYFGPGTRLLVL.

In this sample, this clonotype turned up many times. The chain combines TRBV2 with TRBJ2-5; no reliable D call. CDR1 is SNHLY, CDR2 FYNNEI, per germline. V gave up 5 bases and J gave up 5 bases, with 12 bases separating them. The CDR3 runs 13 residues. The CDR3 coding sequence is TGTGCCAGCAGTATCCCATCCCCGGAGACCCAGTACTTC. It translates to CASSIPSPETQYF.

The V call is TRBV7-8, the J call TRBJ2-2; D is perhaps TRBD2 (6 bases). Germline V gene data show CDR1 as SGHVS and CDR2 as FQNEAQ. The V gene lost 6 bases and the J gene lost 1 base, with 15 bases spanning the gap. The CDR3 consists of 16 residues. CDR3 loop: CASSRTPGENTGELFF. CDR3 DNA: TGTGCCAGCAGTAGGACCCCGGGGGAGAACACCGGGGAGCTGTTTTTT. Full variable domain (missing parts from reference TRBV7-8 and TRBJ2-2): GAGVSQSPRYKVAKRGQDVALRCDPISGHVSLFWYQQALGQGPEFLTYFQNEAQLDKSGLPSDRFFAERPEGSVSTLKIQRTQQEDSAVYLCASSRTPGENTGELFFGEGSRLTVL.